Listed below are T cell receptor beta chains from one sample, sequenced in a study of cytomegalovirus exposure and HLA in healthy donors. Generated by immunoSEQ multiplex PCR, the TCRdb table keeps only in-frame clones and is missing some. The data show 50,000 to 75,000 clones, over 60% seen once. Source material: PBMCs. All receptors come from a man aged 30 to 39 in good health and CMV-seropositive. CDR3s include the opening cysteine and the closing phenylalanine or tryptophan.

v_call cdr3_aa
TRBV6-1 CASRQGARTGELFF
TRBV29-1 CSVLRQGLGCGYTF
TRBV30 CAWSDWLSGETRGELFF
TRBV27 CASSSLSGRPYEQYF
TRBV18 CASSPDGGLTIYF
TRBV18 CASSHRDRADTQYF
TRBV30 CAWSVGGEKLFF
TRBV28 CASTQGQFYGYTF
TRBV7-2 CASSRNTEAFF
TRBV9 CASSVGALGVYQQYF
TRBV11-3 CASSLEGIGTEQFF
TRBV4-3 CASSPSGNVGELFF
TRBV5-4 CASSLNRGDTQYF
TRBV29-1 CSAQTGSPGGANVLTF
TRBV15 CATSRDLTGGGRGYGYTF
TRBV11-1 CASSLAVEGTQYF
TRBV5-1 CASSLGQGGGYDTEAFF
TRBV4-3 CASSQAWQLAYEQYF
TRBV19 CASSILGQTEAFF
TRBV4-3 CASSQDQTNEKLFF
TRBV5-1 CASSPGTFLYGNIQYF
TRBV15 CATSSRHPGWGQGAGEQYF
TRBV27 CASRELLAGAKVVQYF
TRBV5-4 CASSLPGQGPTGELFF
TRBV5-6 CASSLGSPGELFF
TRBV6-6 CASSLAGEINEQFF
TRBV14 CASSTGGRQWDTQYF
TRBV5-4 CASSLGGFSYEQYF
TRBV5-4 CASSLAGGATDTQYF
TRBV29-1 CSVERGWNTEAFF
TRBV4-2 CASSQDLDYEQYF
TRBV5-1 CASSAGQEFSGNTIYF
TRBV20-1 CSAPGQYF
TRBV4-3 CASSQGPQSTDTQYF
TRBV4-1 CASSLTKEDTNEKLFF
TRBV4-1 CASTILGGLADTQYF
TRBV28 CASSLRRDYGYTF
TRBV7-2 CASSLSGTGGFF
TRBV2 CASRGENTGELFF
TRBV9 CASSPGTSVFYEQYF
TRBV4-3 CASSQDVSGNTIYF
TRBV29-1 CSVEGHTYEQYF
TRBV7-9 CASSPPGNQPQHF
TRBV7-2 CASSLVGQGNQPQHF
TRBV5-8 CASSRQGNTEAFF
TRBV5-1 CASSLAGASGRTGELFF
TRBV27 CASRPGTGWSGYTF
TRBV11-3 CASSLQGDSPLHF
TRBV28 CASKTGHFYGYTF
TRBV9 CASSVDRGMNEQFF
TRBV7-2 CASSSTGTGEAFF
TRBV5-1 CASSLAEGGETQYF
TRBV13 CASSSRGLWNTEAFF
TRBV6-5 CASSVTRKYYEQYF
TRBV2 CASSERLAGGNEQYF
TRBV7-2 CASSSEYRANTEAFF
TRBV27 CASSPGARSSYNSPLHF
TRBV4-3 CASSPSGLGGYNEQFF